The clone carrying this T cell receptor beta chain was detected only a few times. Its matching antigen is unknown. This sample is drawn from a study of a mutant IDH1 vaccine in newly diagnosed glioma. Time point indicated: week 23, last vaccination. The study gave 300 ug of mutant IDH1 20-mer peptide per vaccine dose, with topical imiquimod. Some clones are missing from TCRdb's copy, which holds only in-frame ones; the method was immunoSEQ multiplex PCR. In the table there are about 41,000 clones, 60% to 85% of which are singletons. The sequence was obtained from a woman between 40 and 55 years old with glioma. Some clones in this sample may be carry-over from other donors' samples. The sample was PBMCs, taken from a glioma patient whose treatment included an IDH1 peptide vaccine.

The DNA of the CDR3 is TGCAGCGCTACGGAGGGGGCCGCCGGAAACACCATATATTTT. It yields the protein CSATEGAAGNTIYF. The J gene is TRBJ1-3, the V gene TRBV29-1, with 7 nucleotides matching TRBD1. Looked up from germline, CDR1 is SQVTM and CDR2 is ANQGSEA. Germline trimming cut 7 bases from V and 4 bases from J; bases unmatched to any gene: 10. The CDR3 loop spans 14 amino acids. The full variable domain, completed using reference TRBV29-1 and TRBJ1-3, is SAVISQKPSRDICQRGTSLTIQCQVDSQVTMMFWYRQQPGQSLTLIATANQGSEATYESGFVIDKFPISRPNLTFSTLTVSNMSPEDSSIYLCSATEGAAGNTIYFGEGSWLTVV.